These T cell receptor beta chains were read from a single sample in a study of blood T cell repertoires in COVID-19. Assay: immunoSEQ multiplex PCR; the TCRdb copy retains only in-frame clones and omits some. The table records around 30,000 clones, over 85% of them present only once. The sample was peripheral blood. Receptor source: a human donor with active COVID-19. The donor label of this sample is uncertain. Each CDR3 is given with its conserved first and last residue. Fields, in order: clone size, D gene, J gene, V gene, CDR3 protein, CDR3 DNA. A D gene is named only where the DNA matches it firmly. Clone sizes are given selectively: once, few, many, or a class where the clone is expanded.

>NA|NA|TRBJ2-1|TRBV5-1
CASSSGSVSYNEQFF
TGCGCCAGCAGCTCCGGGAGCGTCTCCTACAATGAGCAGTTCTTC
>NA|NA|TRBJ1-5|TRBV24-1
CATSEIGNQPQHF
TGTGCCACCAGTGAGATCGGGAACCAGCCCCAGCATTTT
>NA|NA|TRBJ1-5|TRBV7-9
CASSLSGDQPQHF
TGTGCCAGCAGCTTATCCGGTGATCAGCCCCAGCATTTT
>NA|TRBD1|TRBJ1-2|TRBV5-1
CASSMDRASYGYTF
TGCGCCAGCAGCATGGACAGGGCCAGCTATGGCTACACCTTC
>NA|TRBD1|TRBJ1-3|TRBV4-1
CASSQPWTGDKNTIYF
TGCGCCAGCAGCCAACCCTGGACAGGAGACAAAAACACCATATATTTT
>NA|TRBD2|TRBJ2-3|TRBV7-2
CASSLLGLAAGTDTQYF
TGTGCCAGCAGCTTGCTGGGACTAGCAGCGGGCACAGATACGCAGTATTTT
>NA|NA|TRBJ2-3|TRBV6-6
CASSYEYPDTQYF
TGTGCCAGCAGTTACGAGTACCCAGATACGCAGTATTTT
>NA|NA|TRBJ2-3|TRBV19
CASKEAGEGDTQYF
TGTGCCAGTAAGGAGGCAGGGGAGGGAGATACGCAGTATTTT
>NA|NA|TRBJ1-2|TRBV6-2/TRBV6-3
CASSYEGSYGYTF
TGTGCCAGCAGTTACGAGGGATCTTATGGCTACACCTTC
>NA|TRBD1|TRBJ2-5|TRBV7-6
CASSTAGQGWWETQYF
TGTGCCAGCAGCACGGCGGGACAGGGGTGGTGGGAGACCCAGTACTTC
>NA|NA|TRBJ1-5|TRBV4-1
CASSTPGVSPNQPQHF
TGCGCCAGCAGCACTCCAGGGGTCTCCCCCAATCAGCCCCAGCATTTT
>NA|NA|TRBJ1-1|TRBV7-9
CASSYWTALNTEAFF
TGTGCCAGCAGCTACTGGACAGCATTGAACACTGAAGCTTTCTTT
>NA|NA|TRBJ1-1|TRBV15
CATSREGRGRGRIEAFF
TGTGCCACCAGCAGAGAGGGAAGGGGCAGGGGTCGTATAGAAGCTTTCTTT
>NA|NA|TRBJ2-1|TRBV19
CASSIRPPGSPYNEQFF
TGTGCCAGTAGTATAAGACCCCCAGGGTCGCCCTACAATGAGCAGTTCTTC
>few|NA|TRBJ1-5|TRBV7-8
CASSLDGGSNQPQHF
TGTGCCAGCAGCTTAGATGGAGGGAGCAATCAGCCCCAGCATTTT
>NA|NA|TRBJ2-5|TRBV24-1
CATSDRDNQETQYF
TGTGCCACCAGTGATCGGGACAACCAAGAGACCCAGTACTTC
>NA|TRBD2|TRBJ2-7|TRBV4-1
CASSQVGGLAAYEQYF
TGCGCCAGCAGCCAAGTAGGGGGACTAGCGGCGTACGAGCAGTACTTC
>NA|TRBD2|TRBJ2-1|TRBV18
CASSPFSSGGYNEQFF
TGTGCCAGCTCACCATTTTCTAGCGGGGGGTACAATGAGCAGTTCTTC
>NA|TRBD2|TRBJ2-7|TRBV10-3
CAHSPLRTSGGGQYF
TGTGCTCACTCCCCCCTCCGGACTAGCGGGGGCGGGCAGTACTTC
>NA|NA|TRBJ2-3|TRBV9
CASSVGGPDTQYF
TGTGCCAGCAGCGTCGGGGGGCCGGATACGCAGTATTTT
>NA|NA|TRBJ1-1|TRBV7-9
CASSQTDSEAFF
TGTGCCAGCAGCCAGACGGACAGTGAAGCTTTCTTT
>NA|TRBD2|TRBJ2-1|TRBV5-1
CASSLALGLAVDEQFF
TGCGCCAGCAGCTTGGCGCTAGGACTAGCTGTCGATGAGCAGTTCTTC
>once|NA|TRBJ1-2|TRBV28
CASSSIYGYTF
TGTGCCAGCAGTTCAATCTATGGCTACACCTTC
>NA|TRBD2|TRBJ2-1|TRBV9
CASSVATNWGTSGSPSSNEQFF
TGTGCCAGCAGCGTAGCTACAAATTGGGGGACTAGCGGGAGCCCCTCCTCCAATGAGCAGTTCTTC
>NA|NA|TRBJ2-3|TRBV27
CASSYEVGTDTQYF
TGTGCCAGCAGTTATGAGGTTGGCACAGATACGCAGTATTTT
>NA|TRBD1|TRBJ2-4|TRBV7-2
CASSKRETGSQYF
TGTGCCAGCAGCAAAAGAGAGACAGGGTCTCAGTACTTC
>once|TRBD2|TRBJ2-1|TRBV5-1
CASSSPESGARPRSYNEQFF
TGCGCCAGCAGCTCTCCTGAAAGCGGGGCGAGACCCAGGAGCTACAATGAGCAGTTCTTC
>NA|TRBD2|TRBJ2-3|TRBV28
CASIAGRRDTQYF
TGTGCCAGCATAGCGGGTCGAAGAGATACGCAGTATTTT
>NA|TRBD2|TRBJ2-1|TRBV27
CASSRRYVAGVGNEQFF
TGTGCCAGCAGCCGACGGTATGTAGCGGGAGTAGGAAATGAGCAGTTCTTC
>NA|NA|TRBJ1-5|TRBV6-4
CASNSGDQPQHF
TGTGCCAGCAATTCAGGGGATCAGCCCCAGCATTTT
>NA|NA|TRBJ2-4|TRBV21-1
CARVTPTIAKNIQYF
TGTGCCAGAGTTACACCGACTATAGCCAAAAACATTCAGTACTTC
>once|TRBD2|TRBJ2-1|TRBV7-6
CASSSRLAGNNEQFF
TGTGCCAGCAGCTCCCGACTAGCGGGGAACAATGAGCAGTTCTTC
>large|TRBD1|TRBJ1-2|TRBV5-4
CASRFGTAVGYTF
TGTGCCAGCAGGTTCGGGACAGCGGTCGGCTACACCTTC
>once|TRBD1|TRBJ2-5|TRBV5-1
CASSLVTGPNQETQYF
TGCGCCAGCAGCTTGGTGACAGGGCCCAACCAAGAGACCCAGTACTTC
>NA|NA|TRBJ1-1|TRBV12-5
CASGLGTEGGGLFF
TGTGCTAGTGGTTTGGGAACAGAGGGGGGGGGTCTCTTCTTT
>NA|NA|TRBJ2-7|TRBV6-5
CASSHTAYSYEQYF
TGTGCCAGCAGCCACACAGCTTACTCCTACGAGCAGTACTTC
>NA|NA|TRBJ2-5|TRBV2
CASSERRRLGLQETQYF
TGTGCCAGCAGTGAACGCAGGAGATTGGGACTGCAAGAGACCCAGTACTTC
>NA|TRBD2|TRBJ2-5|TRBV6-6
CASSTLPSGGWETQYF
TGTGCCAGCAGTACGCTACCTAGCGGGGGGTGGGAGACCCAGTACTTC
>NA|NA|TRBJ1-6|TRBV7-9
CASSLGGNSPLHF
TGTGCCAGCAGCTTAGGGGGCAATTCACCCCTCCACTTT
>NA|NA|TRBJ2-7|TRBV14
CASSQDSPYEQYF
TGTGCCAGCAGCCAAGATTCCCCGTACGAGCAGTACTTC